The 21 T cell receptor beta chains listed next were all sequenced from one sample in a study of cytomegalovirus exposure and HLA in healthy donors. The PCR was carried out with 60 Vbeta primers and 13 Jbeta primers. Sequencing used immunoSEQ multiplex PCR; TCRdb keeps in-frame clones, though not all of them. The table shows roughly 100,000 clones, with 74% occurring only once. The specimen sequenced was PBMCs. The receptors here all came from a man aged 50-60 years in good health and CMV-seropositive.

There are a few counts of this clone. The V gene is TRBV5-1, the J gene TRBJ2-1; D possibly corresponds to TRBD1 (6 bases). This CDR3 spans 15 amino acids. Germline values: CDR1 SGHRS, CDR2 YFSETQ. The V gene lost 0 bases and the J gene lost 6 bases, with 13 bases spanning the gap. This CDR3 is CASSLVPGEGNEQFF. The CDR3 DNA sequence: TGCGCCAGCAGCTTGGTGCCAGGGGAAGGCAATGAGCAGTTCTTC.

This clone is a singleton in its sample. The chain's CDR3 is CASSELRAGEQYF. In nucleotides, the CDR3 is TGTGCCAGCAGTGAATTGAGGGCGGGTGAGCAGTACTTC. V usage is TRBV2 and J usage is TRBJ2-7, with D perhaps matching TRBD2 (5 bases). The CDR3 consists of 13 residues. The V end was cut by 2 bases, the J end by 7 bases, with 12 bases between. In germline, CDR1 is SNHLY, CDR2 FYNNEI.

The chain's CDR3 is CASSVGTPGWETQYF. CDR3 bases: TGTGCCAGCAGTGTTGGGACTCCGGGATGGGAGACCCAGTACTTC. The gene calls are TRBV6-1 and TRBJ2-5, with D tentatively TRBD2 (6 bases). The CDR3 consists of 15 residues. Trimming cost V 4 bases and J 5 bases, with 17 bases left between them. Germline lookup yields CDR1 MNHNS and CDR2 SASEGT.

On this clone: Its ends do not fully match the called genes, so a read error is possible. Other DNA sequences in the same sample also yield this CDR3. The V and J genes are TRBV30 and TRBJ1-1, with 9 nucleotides matching TRBD1. Germline loops: CDR1 GTSNPN, CDR2 SVGIG (reference sequence). The CDR3 contains 13 residues. The CDR3 region has the DNA TGTGCCTGGAGGGACAGGGGAGACACTGAAGCCTTCTTT. Protein sequence: CAWRDRGDTEAFF.

This chain connects TRBV5-1 to TRBJ1-2; 11 bases match TRBD1. CDR3 size: 14 residues. Germline V gene lookup returns CDR1 SGHRS and CDR2 YFSETQ. J lost 4 bases, V lost 5 bases, and 4 bases had no gene match. The CDR3 reads CASRTGQGVYGYTF. The CDR3 region has the DNA TGCGCCAGCAGAACGGGACAGGGGGTCTATGGCTACACCTTC.

This clone was seen a handful of times. This chain connects TRBV4-2 to TRBJ2-7; D not resolved. The CDR3 spans 14 residues. Trimming removed 3 bases at V and 2 bases at J, with 11 bases between. From germline, CDR1 is LGHNA and CDR2 YNFKEQ. The CDR3 bases are TGTGCCAGCAGCCATGGTTACAACACCTACGAGCAGTACTTC. It yields the protein CASSHGYNTYEQYF.

V is TRBV19 and J is TRBJ2-7; TRBD1 aligns across 7 bases. V gave up 4 bases and J gave up 3 bases; unmatched junction bases: 3. This CDR3 region has 13 residues. CDR1 and CDR2 from the germline V gene are LNHDA and SQIVND (reference sequence). The CDR3 spells CASSTTGSYEQYF. The CDR3, as DNA: TGTGCCAGTAGTACGACAGGGAGCTACGAGCAGTACTTC. Full variable domain (missing parts from reference TRBV19 and TRBJ2-7): DGGITQSPKYLFRKEGQNVTLSCEQNLNHDAMYWYRQDPGQGLRLIYYSQIVNDFQKGDIAEGYSVSREKKESFPLTVTSAQKNPTAFYLCASSTTGSYEQYFGPGTRLTVT.

This clone has only one observation. The chain combines TRBV4-1 with TRBJ2-7, with TRBD2 matching 7 bases. With V trimmed by 3 bases and J by 0 bases, 5 bases remained unmatched. There are 15 residues in the CDR3. The germline V gene encodes CDR1 MGHRA and CDR2 YSYEKL. The CDR3 DNA sequence: TGCGCCAGCAGCCAGTGGGAGGGTGGCTCCTACGAGCAGTACTTC. This gives the protein CASSQWEGGSYEQYF.

This chain joins TRBV18 and TRBJ2-7; 9 positions agree with TRBD2. CDR1 is KGHSH and CDR2 is LQKENI in the germline V gene. J was trimmed by 3 bases and V by 2 bases; bases with no gene match: 2. This CDR3 has 14 residues. DNA for the CDR3: TGTGCCAGCTCACCAGGAGCGGGGGGCTACGAGCAGTACTTC. It codes for CASSPGAGGYEQYF.

This clone has just a few counts. The rearrangement uses TRBV19 and TRBJ2-7, with 8 positions matching TRBD1. The junction had 10 bases not matched to a gene; V was cut back by 3 bases and J by 6 bases. The CDR3 is 15 residues long. Per the germline V gene, CDR1 is LNHDA and CDR2 is SQIVND (reference sequence). The CDR3 region is CASSMWQGASSEQYF. As DNA, the CDR3 is TGTGCCAGTAGTATGTGGCAGGGGGCGTCGAGCGAGCAGTACTTC.

The chain links TRBV20-1 to TRBJ2-1; 11 nucleotides match TRBD2. The CDR3 totals 11 residues. Germline V gene data show CDR1 as DFQATT and CDR2 as SNEGSKA (reference sequence). The CDR3 coding sequence is TGCAGGATACTAGCGGGGGTTCTTCAGTTCTTC. Protein product: CRILAGVLQFF.

The chain recombines TRBV5-1 with TRBJ2-2; TRBD1 aligns across 7 bases. The CDR3 contains 15 residues. Germline values: CDR1 SGHRS, CDR2 YFSETQ. Germline trimming cut 1 base from V and 4 bases from J; bases unmatched to any gene: 4. CDR3 bases: TGCGCCAGCAGCTTGCATAGGGACAGCACCGGGGAGCTGTTTTTT. Its protein product is CASSLHRDSTGELFF.

The chain carries TRBV4-1 and TRBJ2-1; 10 nucleotides agree with TRBD2. The V gene's germline CDR1 is MGHRA and CDR2 YSYEKL. V lost 5 bases to trimming and J lost 1 base; unmatched junction nucleotides: 5. The CDR3 is made up of 16 amino acids. The CDR3 here is CASSYLSGGSYNEQFF. The DNA for the CDR3 is TGCGCCAGCAGCTATCTTAGCGGGGGGTCCTACAATGAGCAGTTCTTC.

The genes are TRBV7-3 and TRBJ2-3; the D gene is possibly TRBD2 (5 bases). V was clipped by 1 base and J by 4 bases, with 9 bases between them. Looked up from germline, CDR1 is SGHTA and CDR2 is FQGTGA. The CDR3 length is 14 residues. This CDR3 is CASSLRGPPDTQYF. The CDR3, as DNA: TGTGCCAGCAGCTTAAGAGGGCCTCCAGATACGCAGTATTTT.

This clone has a single count. This chain joins TRBV27 and TRBJ2-7; D ambiguous. The CDR3 is made up of 13 amino acids. Per the germline V gene, CDR1 is MNHEY and CDR2 is SMNVEV (reference sequence). Trimming removed 3 bases at V and 2 bases at J, with 8 bases between. The CDR3 region is CASSFGSTYEQYF. The CDR3 region has the DNA TGTGCCAGCAGTTTCGGGTCCACCTACGAGCAGTACTTC.

The chain recombines TRBV30 with TRBJ2-1; D is possibly TRBD2 (6 bases). Germline values: CDR1 GTSNPN, CDR2 SVGIG (reference sequence). The CDR3 is 12 amino acids. Deletions cut 1 base from V and 15 bases from J, with 16 bases between. The CDR3 sequence: CAWSEEGTGGFF. For the CDR3, the DNA is TGTGCCTGGAGTGAAGAGGGGACCGGGGGGTTCTTC.

The chain combines TRBV6-1 with TRBJ2-7, with 7 bases fitting TRBD1. Germline-derived CDR1 and CDR2 are MNHNS and SASEGT. Losses at the gene ends were 3 bases for V and 4 bases for J; bases not matched to a gene: 3. CDR3 length equals 13 residues. The CDR3 region has the DNA TGTGCCAGCAGTGAGGACAGGCAGTACGAGCAGTACTTC. Its translation is CASSEDRQYEQYF.

The chain joins TRBV7-6 to TRBJ2-5; D gene unclear. CDR1 is SGHVS and CDR2 is FNYEAQ in the germline V gene. V lost 2 bases and J 2 bases, leaving 6 bases between the germline ends. The CDR3 spans 13 residues. The CDR3 is CASSLSRQETQYF. For the CDR3, the DNA is TGTGCCAGCAGCTTATCCAGGCAAGAGACCCAGTACTTC. Based on the CDR3 plus reference TRBV7-6 and TRBJ2-5, the full variable domain is GAGVSQSPRYKVTKRGQDVALRCDPISGHVSLYWYRQALGQGPEFLTYFNYEAQQDKSGLPNDRFSAERPEGSISTLTIQRTEQRDSAMYRCASSLSRQETQYFGPGTRLLVL.

The chain couples TRBV19 to TRBJ1-4, with D possibly matching TRBD1 (5 bases). The CDR3 runs to 15 residues. Germline V gives CDR1 LNHDA, CDR2 SQIVND (reference sequence). Trimming shortened V by 1 base and J by 6 bases, and 12 bases separated the two germline ends. Written as DNA, the CDR3 is TGTGCCAGTAGTATAGGCGCGGGGGGGGATGAAAAACTGTTTTTT. Its protein is CASSIGAGGDEKLFF. Complete variable domain (other parts from reference TRBV19 and TRBJ1-4): DGGITQSPKYLFRKEGQNVTLSCEQNLNHDAMYWYRQDPGQGLRLIYYSQIVNDFQKGDIAEGYSVSREKKESFPLTVTSAQKNPTAFYLCASSIGAGGDEKLFFGSGTQLSVL.

CDR3 DNA: TGTGCCAGCAGCACCGCTGCGACAGGGGGCTTTGGAGATACGCAGTATTTT. Protein: CASSTAATGGFGDTQYF. V gene TRBV9 combines with J gene TRBJ2-3; 10 bases agree with TRBD1. Per the germline V gene, CDR1 is SGDLS and CDR2 is YYNGEE. The J segment lost 5 bases and the V segment lost 4 bases, leaving 13 bases of the junction unmatched. This CDR3 is built from 17 residues.

The gene calls are TRBV5-1 and TRBJ2-3; 13 nucleotides match TRBD2. V shed 0 bases, J shed 1 base, and the junction held 2 bases outside the gene matches. The CDR3 spans 17 residues. CDR1 is SGHRS, CDR2 YFSETQ, per germline. Written as DNA, the CDR3 is TGCGCCAGCAGCTTGGGAGGACTAGCGGGGGGCACAGATACGCAGTATTTT. Translation gives CASSLGGLAGGTDTQYF.